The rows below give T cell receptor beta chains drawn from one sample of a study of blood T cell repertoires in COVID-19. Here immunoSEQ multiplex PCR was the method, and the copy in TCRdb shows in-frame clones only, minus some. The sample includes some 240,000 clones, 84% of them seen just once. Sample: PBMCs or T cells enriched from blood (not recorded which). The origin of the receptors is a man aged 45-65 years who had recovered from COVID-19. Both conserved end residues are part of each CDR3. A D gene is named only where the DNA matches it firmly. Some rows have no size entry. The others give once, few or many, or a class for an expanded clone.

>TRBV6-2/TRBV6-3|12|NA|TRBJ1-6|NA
CASSLTPLALHF
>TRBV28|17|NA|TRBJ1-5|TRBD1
CASSSTDRRYSNQPQHF
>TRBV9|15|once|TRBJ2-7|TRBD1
CASSVGQASSYEQYF
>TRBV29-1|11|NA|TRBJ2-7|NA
CSGWAGYEQYF
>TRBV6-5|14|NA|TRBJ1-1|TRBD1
CASRRDSWNTEAFF
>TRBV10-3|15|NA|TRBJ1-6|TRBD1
CAISEGQGDNSPLHF
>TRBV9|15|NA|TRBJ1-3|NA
CASSEAGRAGNTIYF
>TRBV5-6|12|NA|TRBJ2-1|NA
CASIRDRGEQFF
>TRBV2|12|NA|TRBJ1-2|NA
CASRGGGYGYTF
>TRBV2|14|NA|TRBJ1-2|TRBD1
CASSGDRGNYGYTF
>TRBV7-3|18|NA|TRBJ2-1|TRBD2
CASSLSASGGPTHNEQFF
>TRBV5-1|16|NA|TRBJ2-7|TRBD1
CASSGRGTGASYEQYF
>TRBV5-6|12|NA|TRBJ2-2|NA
CASRYVRGELFF
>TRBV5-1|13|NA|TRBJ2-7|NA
CASSSDGDYEQYF
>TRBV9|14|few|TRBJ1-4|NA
CASSVEGDNEKLFF
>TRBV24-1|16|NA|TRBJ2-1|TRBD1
CATSVGGPSSYNEQFF
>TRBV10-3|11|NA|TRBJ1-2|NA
CAISVGEGYTF
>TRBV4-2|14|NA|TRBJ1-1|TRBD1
CASSLPTGGTEAFF
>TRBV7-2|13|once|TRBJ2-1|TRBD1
CASSDGQGAGQFF
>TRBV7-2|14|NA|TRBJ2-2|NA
CASSLANRGGELFF
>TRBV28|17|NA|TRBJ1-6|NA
CASSLGRGRLYNSPLHF
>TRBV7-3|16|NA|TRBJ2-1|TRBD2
CASSLGGLAGYNEQFF
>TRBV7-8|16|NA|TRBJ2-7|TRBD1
CASSLRGQATPYEQYF
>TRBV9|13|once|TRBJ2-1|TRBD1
CASSVDRGNEQFF
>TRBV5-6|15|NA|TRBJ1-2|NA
CASTPPGNSAYGYTF
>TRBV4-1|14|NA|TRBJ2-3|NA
CASSYGTVTDTQYF
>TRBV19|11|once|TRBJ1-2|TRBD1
CASNRGRGVTF
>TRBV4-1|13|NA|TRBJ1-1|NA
CASSQDYIPEAFF
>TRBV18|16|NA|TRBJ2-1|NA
CASSPFVAYSLNEQFF
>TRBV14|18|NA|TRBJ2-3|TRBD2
CASSHGTSGRAMADTQYF
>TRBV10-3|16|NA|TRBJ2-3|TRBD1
CAISEAPGQGADTQYF
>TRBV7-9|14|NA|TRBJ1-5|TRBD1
CASSPGTANQPQHF
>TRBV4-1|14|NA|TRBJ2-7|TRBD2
CASSQTSGAYEQYF
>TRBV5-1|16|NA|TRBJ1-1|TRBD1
CASSLGQGGMNTEAFF
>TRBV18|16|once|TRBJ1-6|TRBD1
CASSPRDRGRNSPLHF
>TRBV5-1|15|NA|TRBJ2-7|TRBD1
CASSLEGTGNYEQYF
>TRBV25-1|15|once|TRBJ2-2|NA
CASSGLQGFTGELFF
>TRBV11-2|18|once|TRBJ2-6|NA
CASSLEGGVGAGANVLTF